Each of the 12 T cell receptor beta chains below was sequenced from the same sample in a study of blood T cell repertoires in COVID-19. Profiled with immunoSEQ multiplex PCR; TCRdb holds only in-frame clones, not every one. The table has roughly 250,000 clones, roughly 79% seen once; the top ten hold around 3%. The material sequenced was peripheral blood. These receptors originate from a woman aged 60-70 years with active or convalescent COVID-19.

This chain uses TRBV2 with TRBJ2-5; perhaps TRBD1 as D (5 bases). V was shortened by 7 bases and J by 4 bases, with 7 bases between the two germline ends. CDR1 and CDR2 from the germline V gene are SNHLY and FYNNEI. The CDR3 is 11 residues long. CDR3 region: CASTGRETQYF. CDR3 in DNA: TGTGCCAGCACAGGGCGAGAGACCCAGTACTTC.

The J gene is TRBJ1-2, the V gene TRBV14; D call uncertain. The CDR3 has 16 amino acids. Germline CDR1 reads SGHDN; CDR2 reads FVKESK. Trimming pared 6 bases from V and 4 bases from J, leaving 21 bases between. The CDR3 loop reads CASSRVGGSVGYGYTF. CDR3 in DNA: TGTGCCAGCAGTCGTGTAGGAGGGTCGGTAGGCTATGGCTACACCTTC.

J is TRBJ1-5 and V is TRBV28, with 8 bases matching TRBD1. Looked up from germline, CDR1 is MDHEN and CDR2 is SYDVKM. Trimming cost V 5 bases and J 7 bases; bases outside gene matches: 10. This CDR3 has 15 residues. CDR3 region: CASSILGQGRQPQHF. CDR3 in DNA: TGTGCCAGCAGTATCCTCGGACAGGGAAGACAGCCCCAGCATTTT.

This clone appeared once. The V call is TRBV20-1, the J call TRBJ1-6; 8 bases fit TRBD1. The CDR3 is 16 amino acids. The J segment lost 2 bases and the V segment lost 3 bases, leaving 6 bases of the junction unmatched. Germline CDR1 reads DFQATT; CDR2 reads SNEGSKA (reference sequence). This CDR3 is CSASSGQGTYNSPLHF. CDR3 coding DNA: TGCAGTGCTAGTAGCGGACAGGGCACCTATAATTCACCCCTCCACTTT.

V usage is TRBV7-2 and J usage is TRBJ1-2; 7 positions match TRBD1. The junction had 6 bases not matched to a gene; V was cut back by 0 bases and J by 8 bases. CDR1 and CDR2 (germline): SGHTA, FQGNSA. The CDR3 has 14 residues. The CDR3 sequence: CASSLARPDRGYTF. The CDR3 DNA sequence: TGTGCCAGCAGCTTAGCGCGACCGGACAGGGGCTACACCTTC.

The CDR3 DNA sequence: TGTGCCAGTAGTCGGGTCGGCTACGAGCAGTACTTC. As protein: CASSRVGYEQYF. The chain has TRBV19 and TRBJ2-7, with D uncertain. Per germline, CDR1 LNHDA and CDR2 SQIVND (reference sequence). This CDR3 contains 12 residues. Trimming removed 5 bases at V and 3 bases at J, with 8 bases between.

This clone was recorded a few times. The V call is TRBV27, the J call TRBJ2-7; D is uncertain. The CDR3 extends over 12 amino acids. CDR1 and CDR2 from the germline V gene are MNHEY and SMNVEV (reference sequence). Deletions cut 5 bases from V and 2 bases from J, with 7 bases between. As DNA, the CDR3 is TGTGCCAGCAGTACAAACCCCTACGAGCAGTACTTC. It yields the protein CASSTNPYEQYF.

The rearrangement joins TRBV7-3 to TRBJ2-5; the match to TRBD2 covers 7 bases. J lost 2 bases, V lost 4 bases, and 4 bases had no gene match. Looked up from germline, CDR1 is SGHTA and CDR2 is FQGTGA. The CDR3 is made up of 14 amino acids. CDR3 amino acids: CASSSGSGQETQYF. CDR3 nucleotides: TGTGCCAGCAGCTCGGGTAGCGGGCAAGAGACCCAGTACTTC.

The rearrangement uses TRBV4-1 and TRBJ2-3, with a possible D match to TRBD2 (5 bases). CDR3 size: 15 residues. The V gene's germline CDR1 is MGHRA and CDR2 YSYEKL. Between the trimmed V and J ends, which lost 0 bases and 2 bases, there was a span of 9 bases. The CDR3 reads CASSQESGYTDTQYF. For the CDR3, the DNA is TGCGCCAGCAGCCAAGAATCGGGGTACACAGATACGCAGTATTTT.

CDR3 protein: CASSQYGGETEAFF. The CDR3 DNA is TGCGCCAGCAGCCAATACGGGGGAGAAACTGAAGCTTTCTTT. This chain links TRBV4-1 with TRBJ1-1, with D perhaps matching TRBD1 (5 bases). The CDR3 is 14 amino acids. Looked up from germline, CDR1 is MGHRA and CDR2 is YSYEKL. With 2 bases removed from V and 5 bases from J, the gap between germline ends came to 12 bases.

The V and J genes are TRBV25-1 and TRBJ1-1; 7 bases align to TRBD1. This CDR3 is 12 amino acids long. The germline V gene has CDR1 MGHDK and CDR2 SYGVNS. V lost 4 bases, J lost 11 bases, and 7 bases stayed unmatched. CDR3 protein: CASSATGALAFF. Here the CDR3 DNA reads TGTGCCAGCAGTGCAACAGGGGCGCTTGCTTTCTTT.

This chain's CDR3 is CASSLSGFQDTIYF. The CDR3, as DNA: TGTGCCAGCAGCTTATCTGGTTTCCAGGACACCATATATTTT. The chain carries TRBV7-8 and TRBJ1-3; unclear D gene. The CDR3 has 14 residues. Trimming removed 2 bases at V and 8 bases at J, with 13 bases between. The V gene's germline CDR1 is SGHVS and CDR2 FQNEAQ.